This is a list of T cell receptor beta chains from one sample in a study of blood T cell repertoires in COVID-19. Here immunoSEQ multiplex PCR was the method, and the copy in TCRdb shows in-frame clones only, minus some. In the table there are about 300,000 clones, more than 80% of which are singletons. Sequences were obtained from peripheral blood. Receptors originate from a woman aged 30 to 39 with COVID-19, enrolled during active disease. Both conserved end residues are trimmed from each CDR3.

J gene | V gene | CDR3 protein
TRBJ1-5 | TRBV30 | AWSNWGDQPQH
TRBJ2-1 | TRBV6-5 | ASSSPSSGAGGEQF
TRBJ1-2 | TRBV4-3 | ASSQELWDRGHGYT
TRBJ2-3 | TRBV7-9 | ASSTTTTTTDTQY
TRBJ2-3 | TRBV2 | ASSRDRGRDTQY
TRBJ1-4 | TRBV28 | ASNIDRGIGKLF
TRBJ2-1 | TRBV5-1 | ASSSDRNEQF
TRBJ1-2 | TRBV2 | ASSVNSYGYT
TRBJ2-7 | TRBV2 | ASSDLQRIYEQY
TRBJ2-7 | TRBV7-6 | ASSLASLAGEIEQY